A selection of T cell receptor beta chains follows, all from one sample in a study of radiation and T cells in renal cell carcinoma. Assay: immunoSEQ multiplex PCR; the TCRdb copy retains only in-frame clones and omits some. The repertoire consists of around 95,000 clones, with more than 65% occurring once and the leading ten covering approximately 7.8%. Material: blood, obtained from a patient whose treatment included radiotherapy and nephrectomy. The receptor source for this set is a man aged 60 to 69 with renal cell carcinoma. Both conserved end residues are part of each CDR3. D genes are given only for firm matches. A clone size is listed for some rows: how often the clone was seen (once, few, many), or a class if it is expanded.

V gene	D gene	J gene	clone size	CDR3 protein	CDR3 DNA
TRBV12-5	TRBD2	TRBJ2-1	NA	CASAAGAEQFF	TGTGCTAGTGCAGCGGGGGCTGAGCAGTTCTTC
TRBV7-8	NA	TRBJ1-5	NA	CASSLQQLHQPQHF	TGTGCCAGCAGCTTACAACAGCTTCATCAGCCCCAGCATTTT
TRBV7-3	NA	TRBJ2-2	few	CASAGSNTGELFF	TGTGCCAGCGCCGGCAGCAACACCGGGGAGCTGTTTTTT
TRBV19	TRBD2	TRBJ2-1	NA	CASSIWSGGENNEQFF	TGTGCCAGTAGTATTTGGAGCGGGGGGGAGAACAATGAGCAGTTCTTC
TRBV2	NA	TRBJ2-1	NA	CASSEGLAEGGEQFF	TGTGCCAGCAGTGAGGGTCTAGCGGAGGGGGGTGAGCAGTTCTTC
TRBV10-3	NA	TRBJ2-2	NA	CAISKTDTGELFF	TGTGCCATCAGCAAGACAGACACCGGGGAGCTGTTTTTT
TRBV6-5	TRBD2	TRBJ2-2	once	CASRRTSGYTGELFF	TGTGCCAGCAGGCGGACTAGCGGATACACCGGGGAGCTGTTTTTT
TRBV28	NA	TRBJ2-3	NA	CASSPHRDAQYF	TGTGCCAGCAGTCCCCACAGGGATGCGCAGTATTTT
TRBV14	NA	TRBJ2-1	NA	CASSQDGDPSNEQFF	TGTGCCAGCAGCCAAGACGGGGACCCCTCCAATGAGCAGTTCTTC
TRBV5-1	NA	TRBJ2-2	NA	CASNQAGNTGELFF	TGCGCCAGCAATCAAGCGGGGAACACCGGGGAGCTGTTTTTT
TRBV6-5	NA	TRBJ2-2	NA	CASSPITTGELFF	TGTGCCAGCAGCCCCATAACTACCGGGGAGCTGTTTTTT
TRBV7-9	NA	TRBJ1-1	NA	CASSLTGPSPNTEAFF	TGTGCCAGCAGCTTAACTGGGCCTTCCCCGAACACTGAAGCTTTCTTT
TRBV5-6	NA	TRBJ2-3	NA	CASSSIQASTDTQYF	TGTGCCAGCTCGTCGATCCAAGCTAGCACAGATACGCAGTATTTT
TRBV4-1	TRBD1	TRBJ2-2	NA	CASSQPRLAGGTGELFF	TGCGCCAGCAGCCAACCTCGTCTAGCAGGGGGCACCGGGGAGCTGTTTTTT
TRBV27	NA	TRBJ2-7	NA	CASSSLQSRRTYEQYF	TGTGCCAGCAGTTCCCTACAGTCCCGGAGGACCTACGAGCAGTACTTC
TRBV4-1	NA	TRBJ2-1	NA	CASSQTPGGNEQFF	TGCGCCAGCAGCCAAACCCCGGGGGGCAACGAGCAGTTCTTC
TRBV28	NA	TRBJ2-2	NA	CASSRRTPRSGELFF	TGTGCCAGCAGCCGTCGGACCCCGCGGAGCGGGGAGCTGTTTTTT
TRBV15	NA	TRBJ1-4	NA	CATSRDRGAEEKLFF	TGTGCCACCAGCAGAGATCGGGGGGCGGAGGAAAAACTGTTTTTT
TRBV5-4	TRBD1	TRBJ1-2	NA	CASRFPGQGFNGYTF	TGTGCCAGCAGGTTTCCGGGACAGGGGTTTAATGGCTACACCTTC
TRBV27	TRBD1	TRBJ2-7	NA	CASRRDRAYEQYF	TGTGCCAGCAGAAGGGACAGGGCCTACGAGCAGTACTTC
TRBV19	NA	TRBJ1-4	NA	CASSSWDQHEKLFF	TGTGCCAGTTCGTCCTGGGACCAACATGAAAAATTGTTTTTT
TRBV6-1	NA	TRBJ2-7	NA	CASSSPYEQYF	TGTGCCAGCAGCTCCCCCTACGAGCAGTACTTC
TRBV6-6	NA	TRBJ2-7	NA	CASSYSTGRGDEQYF	TGTGCCAGCAGTTACTCAACCGGACGGGGCGACGAGCAGTACTTC
TRBV15	NA	TRBJ1-1	few	CATSRTISGNTEAFF	TGTGCCACCAGCAGAACCATATCGGGGAACACTGAAGCTTTCTTT
TRBV10-1	TRBD1	TRBJ2-4	NA	CASSETGQGKNIQYF	TGCGCCAGCAGTGAGACGGGACAGGGAAAAAACATTCAGTACTTC
TRBV4-1	NA	TRBJ2-3	NA	CASSRTTGTGTDTQYF	TGCGCCAGCAGCCGGACTACAGGGACCGGCACAGATACGCAGTATTTT
TRBV5-1	NA	TRBJ2-7	NA	CASSWRGVLDEQYF	TGCGCCAGCAGCTGGAGGGGGGTCTTGGACGAGCAGTACTTC
TRBV13	NA	TRBJ2-7	NA	CASSAPGGPYEQYF	TGTGCCAGCAGCGCCCCCGGGGGCCCCTACGAGCAGTACTTC
TRBV5-1	NA	TRBJ1-1	once	CASSLVGNVAYMNTEAFF	TGCGCCAGCAGCTTGGTGGGGAACGTCGCGTACATGAACACTGAAGCTTTCTTT
TRBV6-6	NA	TRBJ2-3	NA	CASRIQGRGTDTQYF	TGTGCCAGCAGGATACAGGGGCGGGGTACAGATACGCAATATTTT
TRBV19	TRBD2	TRBJ2-7	few	CASSIVGRPTYEQYF	TGTGCCAGTAGTATAGTCGGGAGGCCAACCTACGAGCAGTACTTC
TRBV19	TRBD2	TRBJ2-7	NA	CASSIVTSRPYEQYF	TGTGCCAGTAGTATAGTGACTAGCAGACCCTACGAGCAGTACTTC
TRBV5-1	NA	TRBJ2-3	NA	CASSLSKGTDTQYF	TGCGCCAGCAGCTTGTCAAAGGGCACAGATACGCAGTATTTT
TRBV19	TRBD1	TRBJ1-2	NA	CASTPPGQGANGYTF	TGTGCCAGTACCCCGCCGGGACAGGGGGCGAATGGCTACACCTTC
TRBV27	NA	TRBJ1-1	NA	CASSTANTEAFF	TGTGCCAGCAGTACGGCGAACACTGAAGCTTTCTTT
TRBV10-1	NA	TRBJ2-1	NA	CASSEDSSSYNEQFF	TGCGCCAGCAGTGAAGACTCCAGCTCCTACAATGAGCAGTTCTTC
TRBV27	NA	TRBJ1-3	NA	CASSKAGAFGNTIYF	TGTGCCAGCAGTAAGGCAGGGGCCTTTGGAAACACCATATATTTT
TRBV7-3	NA	TRBJ2-1	NA	CASSLRGAAYRNEQFF	TGTGCCAGCAGCTTAAGGGGAGCAGCTTATCGCAATGAGCAGTTCTTC
TRBV11-2	NA	TRBJ1-1	NA	CASSQLQLVMNTEAFF	TGTGCCAGCAGCCAACTACAGCTAGTCATGAACACTGAAGCTTTCTTT
TRBV5-1	TRBD1	TRBJ1-2	NA	CASSLVEETGVGYTF	TGCGCCAGCAGCTTGGTTGAAGAGACAGGGGTTGGCTACACCTTC
TRBV15	TRBD2	TRBJ2-1	NA	CATSRDLAGGPEQFF	TGTGCCACCAGCAGAGATCTAGCGGGAGGCCCAGAGCAGTTCTTC
TRBV4-3	NA	TRBJ1-1	NA	CASSQDKQLNTEAFF	TGCGCCAGCAGCCAAGATAAGCAGCTGAACACTGAAGCTTTCTTT
TRBV25-1	NA	TRBJ2-6	NA	CASTQPGSSGANVLTF	TGTGCCAGCACCCAGCCGGGGAGCTCTGGGGCCAACGTCCTGACTTTC
TRBV19	NA	TRBJ1-1	NA	CASSGGPMNTEAFF	TGTGCCAGTAGTGGGGGACCGATGAACACTGAAGCTTTCTTT
TRBV7-9	NA	TRBJ2-3	NA	CASGRGGADTQYF	TGTGCCAGCGGCCGCGGAGGGGCAGATACGCAGTATTTT
TRBV4-3	NA	TRBJ2-1	once	CASSQMGSEQFF	TGCGCCAGCAGCCAAATGGGGAGTGAGCAGTTCTTC
TRBV11-2	NA	TRBJ2-1	NA	CASSLGRQIVNEQFF	TGTGCCAGCAGCTTAGGGAGGCAGATAGTCAATGAGCAGTTCTTC
TRBV7-2	NA	TRBJ2-3	NA	CASSLRDWMDTQYF	TGTGCCAGCAGCCTCCGGGACTGGATGGATACGCAGTATTTT